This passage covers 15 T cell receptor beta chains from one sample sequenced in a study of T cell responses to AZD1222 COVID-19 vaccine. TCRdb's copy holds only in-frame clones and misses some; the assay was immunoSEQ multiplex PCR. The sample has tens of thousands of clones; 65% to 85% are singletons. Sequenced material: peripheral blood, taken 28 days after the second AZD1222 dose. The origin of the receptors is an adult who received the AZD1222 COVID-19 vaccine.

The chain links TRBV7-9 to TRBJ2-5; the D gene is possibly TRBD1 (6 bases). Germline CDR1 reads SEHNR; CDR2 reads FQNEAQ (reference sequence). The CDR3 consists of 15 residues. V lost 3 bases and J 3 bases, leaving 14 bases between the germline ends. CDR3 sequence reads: CASSFHRAPKETQYF. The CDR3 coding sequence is TGTGCCAGCAGCTTTCACAGGGCCCCTAAAGAGACCCAGTACTTC.

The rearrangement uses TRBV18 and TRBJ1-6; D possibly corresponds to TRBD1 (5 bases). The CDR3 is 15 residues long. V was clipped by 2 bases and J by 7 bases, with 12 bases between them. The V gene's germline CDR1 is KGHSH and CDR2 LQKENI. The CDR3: CASSPGQGNNSPLHF. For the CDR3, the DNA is TGTGCCAGCTCACCAGGGCAGGGTAACAATTCACCCCTCCACTTT.

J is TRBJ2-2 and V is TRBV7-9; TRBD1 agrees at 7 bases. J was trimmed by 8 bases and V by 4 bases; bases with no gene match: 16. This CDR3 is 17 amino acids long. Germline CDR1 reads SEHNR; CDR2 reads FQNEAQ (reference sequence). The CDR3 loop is CASSSKPGQTRTGELFF. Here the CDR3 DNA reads TGTGCCAGCAGCTCTAAGCCGGGACAGACAAGAACTGGGGAGCTGTTTTTT.

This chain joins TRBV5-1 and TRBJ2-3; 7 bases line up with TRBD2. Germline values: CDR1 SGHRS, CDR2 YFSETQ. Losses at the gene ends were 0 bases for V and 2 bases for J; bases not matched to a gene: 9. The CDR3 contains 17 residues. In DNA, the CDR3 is TGCGCCAGCAGCTTGGGTGTGTCTAGCGGACCCACAGATACGCAGTATTTT. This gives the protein CASSLGVSSGPTDTQYF.

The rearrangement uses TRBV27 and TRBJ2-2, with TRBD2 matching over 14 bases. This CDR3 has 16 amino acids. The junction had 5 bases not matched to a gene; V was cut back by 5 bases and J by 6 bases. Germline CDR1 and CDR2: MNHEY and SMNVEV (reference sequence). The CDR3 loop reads CASSVRLAGGSGELFF. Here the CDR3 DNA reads TGTGCCAGCAGTGTAAGACTAGCGGGAGGGTCCGGGGAGCTGTTTTTT.

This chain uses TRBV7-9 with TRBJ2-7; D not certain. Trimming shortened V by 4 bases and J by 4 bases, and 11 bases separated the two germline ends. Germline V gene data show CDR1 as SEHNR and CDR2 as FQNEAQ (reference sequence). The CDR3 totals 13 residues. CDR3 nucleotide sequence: TGTGCCAGCAGCTACGGCCATAAGTACGAGCAGTACTTC. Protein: CASSYGHKYEQYF.

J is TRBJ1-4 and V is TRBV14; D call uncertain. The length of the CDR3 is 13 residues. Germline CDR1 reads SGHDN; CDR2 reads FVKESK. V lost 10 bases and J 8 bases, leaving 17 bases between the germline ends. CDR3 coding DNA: TGTGCCACCCGAAGAACTACCGGCGAAAAACTGTTTTTT. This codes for CATRRTTGEKLFF.

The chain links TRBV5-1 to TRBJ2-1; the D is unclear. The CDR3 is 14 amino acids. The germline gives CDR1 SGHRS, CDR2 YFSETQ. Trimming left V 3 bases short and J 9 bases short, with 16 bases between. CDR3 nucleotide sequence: TGCGCCAGCAGCTCAGGCCAGAACCACGGTGAGCAGTTCTTC. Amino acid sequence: CASSSGQNHGEQFF.

CDR3: CASSLGVGAQYGYTF. The CDR3 DNA sequence: TGTGCCAGCAGCTTAGGGGTGGGCGCCCAATATGGCTACACCTTC. This chain uses TRBV11-2 with TRBJ1-2; no clear D gene. Germline loops: CDR1 SGHAT, CDR2 FQNNGV. The CDR3 totals 15 residues. The ends were cut back, 1 base at V and 5 bases at J, with 14 bases in the middle.

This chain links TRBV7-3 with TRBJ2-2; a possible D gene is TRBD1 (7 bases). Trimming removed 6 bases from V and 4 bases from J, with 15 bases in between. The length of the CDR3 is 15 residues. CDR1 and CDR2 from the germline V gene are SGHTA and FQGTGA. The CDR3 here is CASSSAGGITGELFF. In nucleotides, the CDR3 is TGTGCCAGCAGTTCGGCAGGGGGGATCACCGGGGAGCTGTTTTTT.

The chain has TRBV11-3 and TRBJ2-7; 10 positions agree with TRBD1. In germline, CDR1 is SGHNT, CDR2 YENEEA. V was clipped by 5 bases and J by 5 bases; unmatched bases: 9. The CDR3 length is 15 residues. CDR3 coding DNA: TGTGCCAGCAGCCTGAACCGGGACAGGGGCAACGAGCAGTACTTC. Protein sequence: CASSLNRDRGNEQYF.

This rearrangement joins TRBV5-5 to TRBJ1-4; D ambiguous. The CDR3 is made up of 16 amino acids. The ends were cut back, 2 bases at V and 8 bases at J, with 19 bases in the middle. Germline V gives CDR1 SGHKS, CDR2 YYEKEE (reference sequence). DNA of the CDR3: TGTGCCAGCAGCTTAGCCCCCGACCAAAGGCGGGAAAAACTGTTTTTT. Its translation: CASSLAPDQRREKLFF.

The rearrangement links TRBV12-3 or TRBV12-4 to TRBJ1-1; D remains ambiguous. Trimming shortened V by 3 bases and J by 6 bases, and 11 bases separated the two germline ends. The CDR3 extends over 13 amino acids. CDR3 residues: CASSFFGEPEAFF. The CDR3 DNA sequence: TGTGCCAGCAGTTTTTTTGGGGAACCTGAAGCTTTCTTT.

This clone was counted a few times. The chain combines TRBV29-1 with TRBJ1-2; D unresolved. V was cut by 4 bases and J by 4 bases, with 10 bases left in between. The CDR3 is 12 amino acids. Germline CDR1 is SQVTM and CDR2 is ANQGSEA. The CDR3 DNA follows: TGCAGCGTTGGTGAGGGCGCCTATGGCTACACCTTC. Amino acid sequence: CSVGEGAYGYTF. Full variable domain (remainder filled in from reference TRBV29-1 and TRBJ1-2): SAVISQKPSRDICQRGTSLTIQCQVDSQVTMMFWYRQQPGQSLTLIATANQGSEATYESGFVIDKFPISRPNLTFSTLTVSNMSPEDSSIYLCSVGEGAYGYTFGSGTRLTVV.

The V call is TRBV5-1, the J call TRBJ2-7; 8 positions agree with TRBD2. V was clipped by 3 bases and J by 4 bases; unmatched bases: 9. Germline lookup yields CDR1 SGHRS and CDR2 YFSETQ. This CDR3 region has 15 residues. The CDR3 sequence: CASSSGGTGQYEQYF. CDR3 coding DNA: TGCGCCAGCAGCTCGGGGGGGACCGGGCAGTACGAGCAGTACTTC.